These 16 T cell receptor beta chains were all obtained from the same sample, sequenced in a study of cytomegalovirus exposure and HLA in healthy donors. This PCR relied on a set of 60 Vbeta primers and 13 Jbeta primers. The protocol was immunoSEQ multiplex PCR, while the TCRdb copy is restricted to in-frame clones and leaves out a portion. The data contain 240,000 or so clones, roughly 80% of them singletons. Specimen: PBMCs. These receptors originate from a woman in her 40s in good health and CMV-seropositive.

There are a few counts of this clone. The chain links TRBV4-1 to TRBJ1-6, with 8 bases aligning to TRBD1. V lost 4 bases and J lost 9; bases outside the gene matches: 8. The germline V gene encodes CDR1 MGHRA and CDR2 YSYEKL. The CDR3 is made up of 15 amino acids. The CDR3 region is CASSLGQGPPSPLHF. The CDR3 bases are TGCGCCAGCAGCCTAGGACAGGGCCCACCTTCACCCCTCCACTTT.

This clone turned up a few times. The chain has TRBV4-1 and TRBJ1-2, with D possibly TRBD1 on 6 matching bases. Trimming removed 0 bases at V and 5 bases at J, with 13 bases between. Germline loops: CDR1 MGHRA, CDR2 YSYEKL. CDR3 size: 15 residues. CDR3 protein: CASSQDPTGDYGYTF. DNA of the CDR3: TGCGCCAGCAGCCAAGATCCGACAGGTGATTATGGCTACACCTTC.

The chain couples TRBV7-2 to TRBJ1-3, with D perhaps TRBD1 (6 bases). CDR3 length: 15 residues. Germline CDR1 SGHTA, CDR2 FQGNSA. Trimming pared 1 base from V and 4 bases from J, leaving 11 bases between. The CDR3 coding sequence is TGTGCCAGCAGCTTAGTGGGGGCGAGGGGAAACACCATATATTTT. Its translation: CASSLVGARGNTIYF. Using reference TRBV7-2 and TRBJ1-3 for the parts outside the CDR3, the full variable domain is GAGVSQSPSNKVTEKGKDVELRCDPISGHTALYWYRQSLGQGLEFLIYFQGNSAPDKSGLPSDRFSAERTGGSVSTLTIQRTQQEDSAVYLCASSLVGARGNTIYFGEGSWLTVV.

This clone was detected only a few times. This chain links TRBV6-1 with TRBJ1-5; TRBD1 agrees at 10 bases. From germline, CDR1 is MNHNS and CDR2 SASEGT. Trimming took 5 bases from V and 4 from J; bases not matched to a gene: 5. This CDR3 region has 15 residues. CDR3 DNA: TGTGCCAGCAGTCCGACAGGGGGCAAGAATCAGCCCCAGCATTTT. Encoded protein: CASSPTGGKNQPQHF.

The chain links TRBV7-9 to TRBJ2-7, with 11 bases aligning to TRBD1. V shed 4 bases, J shed 2 bases, and the junction held 1 base outside the gene matches. CDR3 length equals 14 residues. CDR1 and CDR2 (germline): SEHNR, FQNEAQ (reference sequence). The CDR3 bases are TGTGCCAGCAGCTCGGGACAGGGGGCCTACGAGCAGTACTTC. Translating it yields CASSSGQGAYEQYF.

J is TRBJ2-7 and V is TRBV7-3; 7 bases match TRBD2. After removal of 4 bases from V and 0 bases from J, the junction contained 3 bases not matched to a gene. The germline V gene encodes CDR1 SGHTA and CDR2 FQGTGA. The CDR3 runs to 14 residues. In DNA form, the CDR3 reads TGTGCCAGCAGCTCTAGCGGAGGCTCCTACGAGCAGTACTTC. Amino acids: CASSSSGGSYEQYF.

The chain joins TRBV4-3 to TRBJ1-5; 8 bases line up with TRBD1. Trimming cost V 2 bases and J 2 bases; bases outside gene matches: 2. Germline V gives CDR1 LGHNA, CDR2 YSLEER. There are 15 residues in the CDR3. In DNA, the CDR3 is TGCGCCAGCAGCCAATGGACAGGGCGCAATCAGCCCCAGCATTTT. Translation: CASSQWTGRNQPQHF.

This clone was seen a single time. J is TRBJ2-7 and V is TRBV10-1; possible D gene TRBD2, 6 bases. With 10 bases removed from V and 0 bases from J, the gap between germline ends came to 10 bases. The CDR3 totals 12 residues. In germline, CDR1 is WNHNN, CDR2 SYGVQD (reference sequence). In DNA form, the CDR3 reads TGCGCCACTTCGACTAGCTCCTACGAGCAGTACTTC. Translation gives CATSTSSYEQYF.

This chain connects TRBV9 to TRBJ2-5, with D perhaps TRBD1 (6 bases). The J call could be wrong; TRBJ2-7 is a better fit for the DNA end. Germline-derived CDR1 and CDR2 are SGDLS and YYNGEE. This CDR3 contains 14 residues. Here the CDR3 reads CASSAEAGVYEQYF. The CDR3 DNA follows: TGTGCCAGCAGCGCAGAGGCAGGGGTCTACGAGCAGTACTTC.

This rearrangement joins TRBV7-2 to TRBJ2-1; tentative D call: TRBD1 (5 bases). The CDR3 is 14 residues long. From germline, CDR1 is SGHTA and CDR2 FQGNSA. V was clipped by 4 bases and J by 2 bases, with 9 bases between them. Here the CDR3 DNA reads TGTGCCAGCAGCTCCCGACAGCCCTACAATGAGCAGTTCTTC. It encodes CASSSRQPYNEQFF.

The J gene is TRBJ2-2, the V gene TRBV7-2, with 13 bases aligning to TRBD2. V shed 4 bases, J shed 6 bases, and the junction held 14 bases outside the gene matches. The CDR3 loop spans 19 amino acids. Germline values: CDR1 SGHTA, CDR2 FQGNSA. The CDR3 DNA is TGTGCCAGCAGCTCGCAATCGGGGGGACTAGCGGGAAGGGCCGGGGAGCTGTTTTTT. It encodes CASSSQSGGLAGRAGELFF.

As to this clone: Other DNA sequences in this specimen translate into the identical CDR3. CDR3 loop: CAWSVQGYEQYF. The CDR3 nucleotides are TGTGCCTGGAGTGTACAGGGCTACGAGCAGTACTTC. The chain recombines TRBV30 with TRBJ2-7; maybe TRBD1 (6 bases). Germline loops: CDR1 GTSNPN, CDR2 SVGIG (reference sequence). V was shortened by 0 bases and J by 3 bases, with 6 bases between the two germline ends. This CDR3 has 12 amino acids.

Only one count was recorded for this clone. V and J are TRBV19 and TRBJ2-6; 10 bases line up with TRBD1. The CDR3 loop spans 17 amino acids. CDR1 and CDR2 (germline): LNHDA, SQIVND (reference sequence). Unmatched junction bases numbered 3, after V lost 4 bases and J lost 0 bases. The chain's CDR3 is CASSRTGGTSGANVLTF. CDR3 DNA sequence: TGTGCCAGTAGTAGGACAGGGGGTACCTCTGGGGCCAACGTCCTGACTTTC.

The genes are TRBV6-5 and TRBJ1-1, with D perhaps matching TRBD1 (6 bases). V shed 5 bases and J shed 2 bases, with 12 bases lying between them. The CDR3 is made up of 14 amino acids. Looked up from germline, CDR1 is MNHEY and CDR2 is SVGAGI. CDR3 sequence reads: CASSGGSTNTEAFF. The CDR3 DNA reads as TGTGCCAGCAGTGGGGGCAGCACAAACACTGAAGCTTTCTTT.

V usage is TRBV5-1 and J usage is TRBJ2-5; 10 nucleotides align to TRBD1. The DNA end lines up better with TRBJ2-7; the J call may be wrong. This CDR3 comprises 15 residues. CDR1 is SGHRS, CDR2 YFSETQ, per germline. The DNA for the CDR3 is TGCGCCAGCAGCCCCCGGACAGGGGGTAGCCACGAGCAGTACTTC. Its protein is CASSPRTGGSHEQYF.

The chain carries TRBV6-4 and TRBJ2-1; no reliable D call. The germline V and J ends were trimmed by 2 bases and 3 bases, with 11 bases remaining between them. The germline V gene encodes CDR1 MRHNA and CDR2 SNTAGT. The CDR3 spans 15 residues. The CDR3 loop is CASSDKIAGYNEQFF. CDR3 in DNA: TGTGCCAGCAGTGACAAAATAGCTGGCTACAATGAGCAGTTCTTC.